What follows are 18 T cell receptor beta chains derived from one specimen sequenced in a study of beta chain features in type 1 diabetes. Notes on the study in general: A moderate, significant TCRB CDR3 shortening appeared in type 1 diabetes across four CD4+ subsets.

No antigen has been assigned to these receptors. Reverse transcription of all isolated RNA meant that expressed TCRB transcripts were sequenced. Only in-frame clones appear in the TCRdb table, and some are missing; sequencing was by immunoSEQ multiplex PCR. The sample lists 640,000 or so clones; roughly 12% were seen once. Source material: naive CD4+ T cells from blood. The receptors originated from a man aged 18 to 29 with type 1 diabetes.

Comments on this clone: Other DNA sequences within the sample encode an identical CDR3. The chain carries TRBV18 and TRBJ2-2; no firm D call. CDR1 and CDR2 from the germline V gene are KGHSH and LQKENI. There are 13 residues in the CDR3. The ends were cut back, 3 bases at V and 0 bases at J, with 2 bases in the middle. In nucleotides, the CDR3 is TGTGCCAGCTCACCTCCGAACACCGGGGAGCTGTTTTTT. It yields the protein CASSPPNTGELFF. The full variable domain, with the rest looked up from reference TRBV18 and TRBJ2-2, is NAGVMQNPRHLVRRRGQEARLRCSPMKGHSHVYWYRQLPEEGLKFMVYLQKENIIDESGMPKERFSAEFPKEGPSILRIQQVVRGDSAAYFCASSPPNTGELFFGEGSRLTVL.

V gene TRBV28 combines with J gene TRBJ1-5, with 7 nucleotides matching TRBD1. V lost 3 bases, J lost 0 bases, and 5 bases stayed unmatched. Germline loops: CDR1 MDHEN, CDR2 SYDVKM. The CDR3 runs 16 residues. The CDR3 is CASSFDRANSNQPQHF. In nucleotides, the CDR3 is TGTGCCAGCAGTTTTGACAGGGCGAATAGCAATCAGCCCCAGCATTTT.

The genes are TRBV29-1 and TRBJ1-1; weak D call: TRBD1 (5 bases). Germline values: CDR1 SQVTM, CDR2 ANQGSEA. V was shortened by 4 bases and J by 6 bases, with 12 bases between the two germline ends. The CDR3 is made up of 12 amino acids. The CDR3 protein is CSVVRVGAEAFF. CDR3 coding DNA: TGCAGCGTTGTCAGGGTCGGGGCTGAAGCTTTCTTT.

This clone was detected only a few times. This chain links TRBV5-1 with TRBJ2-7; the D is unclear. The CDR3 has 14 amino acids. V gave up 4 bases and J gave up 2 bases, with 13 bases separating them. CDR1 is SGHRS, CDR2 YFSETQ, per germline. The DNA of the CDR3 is TGCGCCAGCAGCCCCATTGGGCGCACCTACGAGCAGTACTTC. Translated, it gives CASSPIGRTYEQYF.

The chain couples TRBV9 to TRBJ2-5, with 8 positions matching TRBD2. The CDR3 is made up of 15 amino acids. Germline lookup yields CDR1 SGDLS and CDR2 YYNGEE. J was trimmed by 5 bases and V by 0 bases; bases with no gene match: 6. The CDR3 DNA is TGTGCCAGCAGCGTAGCGGGGGGGCCTCGGGAGACCCAGTACTTC. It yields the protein CASSVAGGPRETQYF. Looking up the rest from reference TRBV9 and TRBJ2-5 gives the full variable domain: DSGVTQTPKHLITATGQRVTLRCSPRSGDLSVYWYQQSLDQGLQFLIQYYNGEERAKGNILERFSAQQFPDLHSELNLSSLELGDSALYFCASSVAGGPRETQYFGPGTRLLVL.

CDR3 in amino acids: CSAAIRGTYEEQYF. CDR3 bases: TGCAGCGCAGCGATCCGGGGGACCTACGAAGAGCAGTACTTC. J is TRBJ2-7 and V is TRBV29-1, with TRBD2 as a possible D gene (6 bases). V was shortened by 7 bases and J by 7 bases, with 23 bases between the two germline ends. The CDR3 consists of 14 residues. Germline values: CDR1 SQVTM, CDR2 ANQGSEA.

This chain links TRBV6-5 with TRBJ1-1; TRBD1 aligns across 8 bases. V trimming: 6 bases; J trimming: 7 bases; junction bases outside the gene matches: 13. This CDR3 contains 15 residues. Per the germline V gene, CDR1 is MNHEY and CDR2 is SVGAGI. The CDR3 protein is CASSDNSDRDGEAFF. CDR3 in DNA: TGTGCCAGCAGCGACAATTCGGACAGGGACGGTGAAGCTTTCTTT.

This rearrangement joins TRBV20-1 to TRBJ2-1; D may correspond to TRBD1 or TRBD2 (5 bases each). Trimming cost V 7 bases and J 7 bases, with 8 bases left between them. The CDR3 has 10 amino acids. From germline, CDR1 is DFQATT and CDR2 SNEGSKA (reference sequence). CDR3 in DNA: TGCAGTGGGGGGTCTAATGAGCAGTTCTTC. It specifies CSGGSNEQFF.

The CDR3 is CASSPNRGFTGANVLTF. In nucleotides, the CDR3 is TGTGCCAGCAGCCCCAACAGGGGATTTACTGGGGCCAACGTCCTGACTTTC. The V and J genes are TRBV14 and TRBJ2-6, with 7 bases that match TRBD1. After removal of 4 bases from V and 2 bases from J, the junction contained 8 bases not matched to a gene. The CDR3 sequence is 17 residues long. Germline CDR1 reads SGHDN; CDR2 reads FVKESK. The entire variable domain, with the rest obtained from reference TRBV14 and TRBJ2-6, is as follows: EAGVTQFPSHSVIEKGQTVTLRCDPISGHDNLYWYRRVMGKEIKFLLHFVKESKQDESGMPNNRFLAERTGGTYSTLKVQPAELEDSGVYFCASSPNRGFTGANVLTFGAGSRLTVL.

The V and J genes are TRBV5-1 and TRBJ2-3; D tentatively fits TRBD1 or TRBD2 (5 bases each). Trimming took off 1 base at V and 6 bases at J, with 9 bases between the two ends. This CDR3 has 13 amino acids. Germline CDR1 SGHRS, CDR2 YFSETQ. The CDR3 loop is CASSLRGGDTQYF. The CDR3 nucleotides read TGCGCCAGCAGCTTGCGGGGCGGCGATACGCAGTATTTT.

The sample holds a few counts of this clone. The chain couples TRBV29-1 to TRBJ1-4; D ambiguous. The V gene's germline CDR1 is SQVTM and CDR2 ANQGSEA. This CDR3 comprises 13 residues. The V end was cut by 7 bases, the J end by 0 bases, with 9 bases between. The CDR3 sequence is CSASRATNEKLFF. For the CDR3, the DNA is TGCAGCGCCTCCAGAGCAACTAATGAAAAACTGTTTTTT.

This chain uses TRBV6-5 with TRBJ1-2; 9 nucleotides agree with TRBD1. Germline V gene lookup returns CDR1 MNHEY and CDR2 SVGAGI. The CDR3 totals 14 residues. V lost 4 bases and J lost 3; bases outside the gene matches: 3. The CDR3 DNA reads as TGTGCCAGCAGTTCCGGGGACAGGGACTATGGCTACACCTTC. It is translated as CASSSGDRDYGYTF.

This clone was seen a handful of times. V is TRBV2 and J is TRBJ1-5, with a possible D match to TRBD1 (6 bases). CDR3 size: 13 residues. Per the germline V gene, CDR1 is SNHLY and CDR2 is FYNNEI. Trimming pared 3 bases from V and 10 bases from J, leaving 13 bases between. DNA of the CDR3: TGTGCCAGCAGTGAGCAGGGACAAGTTCCCCAGCATTTT. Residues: CASSEQGQVPQHF.

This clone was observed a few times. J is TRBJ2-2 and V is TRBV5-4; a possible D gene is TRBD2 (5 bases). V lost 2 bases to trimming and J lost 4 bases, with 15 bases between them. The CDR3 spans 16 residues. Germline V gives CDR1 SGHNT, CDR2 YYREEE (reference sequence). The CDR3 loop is CASSFGVPVGTGELFF. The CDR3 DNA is TGTGCCAGCAGCTTCGGGGTTCCGGTCGGCACCGGGGAGCTGTTTTTT.

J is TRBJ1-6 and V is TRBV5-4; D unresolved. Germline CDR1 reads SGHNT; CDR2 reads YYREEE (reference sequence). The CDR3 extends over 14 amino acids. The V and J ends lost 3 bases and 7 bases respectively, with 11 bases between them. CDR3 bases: TGTGCCAGCAGCTCCCCGGGCCCGAATTCACCCCTCCACTTT. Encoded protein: CASSSPGPNSPLHF.

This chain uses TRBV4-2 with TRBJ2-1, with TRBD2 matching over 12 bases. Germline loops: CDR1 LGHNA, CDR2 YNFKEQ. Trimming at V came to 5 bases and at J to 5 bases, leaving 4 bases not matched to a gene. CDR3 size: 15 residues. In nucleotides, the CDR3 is TGTGCCAGCAGCGAAGGGACTAGCGGGCACAATGAGCAGTTCTTC. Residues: CASSEGTSGHNEQFF.

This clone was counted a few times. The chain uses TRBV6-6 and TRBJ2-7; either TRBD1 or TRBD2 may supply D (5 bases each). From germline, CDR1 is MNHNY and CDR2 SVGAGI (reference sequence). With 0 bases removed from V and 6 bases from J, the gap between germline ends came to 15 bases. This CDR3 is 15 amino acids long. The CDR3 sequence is CASSYSSSGTAEQYF. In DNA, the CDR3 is TGTGCCAGCAGTTACTCGAGTTCAGGGACCGCCGAGCAGTACTTC.

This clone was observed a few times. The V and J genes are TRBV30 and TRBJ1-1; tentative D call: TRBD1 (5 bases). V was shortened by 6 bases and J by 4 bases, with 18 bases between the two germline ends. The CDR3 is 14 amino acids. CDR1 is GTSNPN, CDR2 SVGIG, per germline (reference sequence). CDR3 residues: CACLSGHSATEAFF. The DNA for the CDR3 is TGTGCCTGCCTCTCAGGGCATTCGGCCACTGAAGCTTTCTTT.